This is a list of T cell receptor beta chains from one sample in a study of blood T cell repertoires in COVID-19. Clones were sequenced by immunoSEQ multiplex PCR, and TCRdb holds only the in-frame ones, with some missing. The repertoire has hundreds of thousands of clones, roughly 87% of them found once; the top ten carry 2.2%. The sequenced material came from peripheral blood. All receptors derive from a woman aged 45-60 years who had recovered from COVID-19. The CDR3 runs from the conserved cysteine through the conserved F or W. A D gene is named only where the DNA matches it firmly. Only part of the rows carry a size: once, few, many, or a class if the clone is expanded.

v_gene	abundance	d_gene	j_gene	CDR3aa	CDR3nt
TRBV30	NA	TRBD1	TRBJ1-3	CAWSGGTGRVTIYF	TGTGCCTGGAGTGGGGGGACAGGGAGGGTCACCATATATTTT
TRBV3-1/TRBV3-2	NA	NA	TRBJ1-3	CASSQGALYGNTIYF	TGTGCCAGCAGCCAAGGGGCTTTATATGGAAACACCATATATTTT
TRBV6-6	once	NA	TRBJ2-5	CASTGWKSGQETQYF	TGTGCCAGCACCGGGTGGAAGTCTGGACAAGAGACCCAGTACTTC
TRBV6-2/TRBV6-3	NA	TRBD2	TRBJ2-3	CASSALLAGADTQYF	TGTGCCAGCAGTGCGCTACTAGCGGGGGCAGATACGCAGTATTTT
TRBV7-8	NA	NA	TRBJ2-7	CASSLVTSSYEQYF	TGTGCCAGTAGCTTAGTTACCAGTTCCTACGAGCAGTACTTC
TRBV7-2	NA	TRBD2	TRBJ2-2	CASSLTSGAGELFF	TGTGCCAGCAGCTTGACTAGCGGGGCCGGGGAGCTGTTTTTT
TRBV28	NA	NA	TRBJ2-7	CACATVSYEQYF	TGTGCCTGCGCAACAGTTTCCTACGAGCAGTACTTC
TRBV5-1	NA	TRBD1	TRBJ1-1	CASSTGQGHTEAFF	TGCGCCAGCAGCACGGGACAGGGGCATACTGAAGCTTTCTTT
TRBV6-5	NA	NA	TRBJ2-6	CASSYWRSSGANVLTF	TGTGCCAGCAGTTACTGGAGGTCGTCTGGGGCCAACGTCCTGACTTTC
TRBV18	NA	TRBD2	TRBJ2-1	CASSPWTSGADSYNEQFF	TGTGCCAGCTCACCCTGGACTAGCGGGGCAGACTCCTACAATGAGCAGTTCTTC
TRBV11-1	NA	NA	TRBJ2-3	CASSLRDRPRTDTQYF	TGTGCCAGCAGCTTAAGAGACAGGCCACGCACAGATACGCAGTATTTT
TRBV5-4	NA	TRBD1	TRBJ2-3	CASSLGTGGTDTQYF	TGTGCCAGCAGCTTGGGGACAGGGGGCACAGATACGCAGTATTTT
TRBV10-3	few	TRBD1	TRBJ2-2	CAISEPGVTGIPGELFF	TGTGCCATCAGTGAGCCAGGGGTGACAGGGATCCCCGGGGAGCTGTTTTTT
TRBV27	NA	TRBD2	TRBJ2-2	CASSRLAGGTGELFF	TGTGCCAGCAGTCGACTAGCGGGAGGTACCGGGGAGCTGTTTTTT
TRBV5-1	NA	NA	TRBJ1-2	CASKVEGRSYYGYTF	TGCGCCAGCAAGGTTGAGGGCAGGTCCTACTATGGCTACACCTTC
TRBV12-3/TRBV12-4	few	NA	TRBJ1-2	CASSLRGGYTF	TGTGCCAGCAGTTTAAGGGGTGGCTACACCTTC
TRBV19	NA	NA	TRBJ1-3	CASRPQETSGNTIYF	TGTGCCAGTAGGCCCCAGGAAACCTCTGGAAACACCATATATTTT
TRBV19	NA	TRBD1	TRBJ1-1	CASRPQGGTEAFF	TGTGCCAGTAGACCTCAGGGGGGCACTGAAGCTTTCTTT
TRBV9	NA	TRBD1	TRBJ2-7	CASSVDVATGGSEQYF	TGTGCCAGCAGCGTAGATGTGGCGACAGGGGGCAGCGAGCAGTACTTC
TRBV5-6	NA	TRBD1	TRBJ2-7	CASSGNRGLFSQYF	TGTGCCAGCAGCGGCAACAGGGGGCTCTTTTCGCAGTACTTC
TRBV2	NA	NA	TRBJ2-3	CASSENREDTDTQYF	TGTGCCAGCAGTGAAAACAGGGAAGACACAGATACGCAGTATTTT
TRBV19	NA	NA	TRBJ2-1	CASKTSHSGYNEQFF	TGTGCCAGTAAAACCTCTCACTCGGGGTACAATGAGCAGTTCTTC
TRBV5-4	NA	TRBD1	TRBJ1-2	CASSPGTGEGYGYTF	TGTGCCAGCAGCCCCGGGACAGGCGAAGGGTATGGCTACACCTTC
TRBV30	NA	TRBD1	TRBJ1-2	CAWIGQVYGYTF	TGTGCCTGGATAGGACAGGTCTATGGCTACACCTTC
TRBV30	NA	NA	TRBJ2-3	CAWSVLGGILYF	TGTGCCTGGAGTGTACTAGGGGGTATTTTGTATTTT
TRBV18	NA	NA	TRBJ1-5	CASSPGQGHNQPQHF	TGTGCCAGCTCACCCGGGCAGGGGCACAATCAGCCCCAGCATTTT
TRBV14	NA	TRBD1	TRBJ2-2	CASSQAPGQGPTGELFF	TGTGCCAGCAGCCAAGCCCCGGGACAGGGGCCGACCGGGGAGCTGTTTTTT
TRBV5-6	NA	NA	TRBJ1-5	CASSLGGTDNQPQHF	TGTGCCAGCAGCTTGGGCGGGACGGACAATCAGCCCCAGCATTTT
TRBV7-2	NA	NA	TRBJ2-5	CASSRDIFQETQYF	TGTGCCAGCAGCAGGGACATTTTCCAAGAGACCCAGTACTTC
TRBV2	once	TRBD2	TRBJ2-7	CASSPALASGGAREQYF	TGTGCCAGCAGTCCCGCCCTCGCTAGCGGGGGGGCTCGGGAGCAGTACTTC
TRBV6-2/TRBV6-3	NA	NA	TRBJ1-1	CASSYSSTGAEAFF	TGTGCCAGCAGTTACTCGTCGACGGGGGCTGAAGCTTTCTTT